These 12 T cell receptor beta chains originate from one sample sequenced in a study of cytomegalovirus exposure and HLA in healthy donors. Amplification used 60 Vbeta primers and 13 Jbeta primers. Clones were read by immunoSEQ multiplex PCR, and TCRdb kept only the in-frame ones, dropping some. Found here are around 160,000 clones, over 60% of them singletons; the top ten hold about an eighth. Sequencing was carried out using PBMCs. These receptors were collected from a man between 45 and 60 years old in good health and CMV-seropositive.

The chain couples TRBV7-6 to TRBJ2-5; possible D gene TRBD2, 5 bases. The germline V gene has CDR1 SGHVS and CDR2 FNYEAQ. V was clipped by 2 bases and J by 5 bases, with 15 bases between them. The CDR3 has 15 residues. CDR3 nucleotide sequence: TGTGCCAGCAGCTTAACCTTAGGGAGTTCGGAGACCCAGTACTTC. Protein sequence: CASSLTLGSSETQYF.

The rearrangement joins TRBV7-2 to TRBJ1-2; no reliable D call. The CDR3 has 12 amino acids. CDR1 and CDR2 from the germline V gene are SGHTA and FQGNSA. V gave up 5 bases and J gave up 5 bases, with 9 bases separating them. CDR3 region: CASSIGGYGYTF. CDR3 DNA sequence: TGTGCCAGCAGCATAGGAGGGTATGGCTACACCTTC.

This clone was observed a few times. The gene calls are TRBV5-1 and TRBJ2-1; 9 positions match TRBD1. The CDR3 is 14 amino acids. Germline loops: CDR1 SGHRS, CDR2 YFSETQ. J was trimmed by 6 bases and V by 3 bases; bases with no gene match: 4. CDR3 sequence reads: CASSWETGGNEQFF. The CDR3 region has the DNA TGCGCCAGCAGCTGGGAGACAGGGGGCAATGAGCAGTTCTTC.

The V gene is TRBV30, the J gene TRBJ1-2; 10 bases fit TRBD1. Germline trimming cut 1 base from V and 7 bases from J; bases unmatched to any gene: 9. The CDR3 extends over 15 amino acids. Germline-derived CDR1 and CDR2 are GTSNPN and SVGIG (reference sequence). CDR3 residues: CAWSGTTGGRGGYTF. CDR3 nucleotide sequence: TGTGCCTGGAGTGGGACGACAGGGGGCAGGGGTGGCTACACCTTC.

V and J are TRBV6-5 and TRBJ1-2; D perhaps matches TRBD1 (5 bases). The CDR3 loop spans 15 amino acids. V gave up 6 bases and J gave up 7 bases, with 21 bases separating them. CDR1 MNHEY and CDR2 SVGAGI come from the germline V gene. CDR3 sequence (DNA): TGTGCCAGCAGGCCGCCTCAGGGTAGAAGGAGTGGCTACACCTTC. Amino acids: CASRPPQGRRSGYTF.

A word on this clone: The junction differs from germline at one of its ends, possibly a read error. The DNA for the CDR3 is TGTGCCAGCAGCTCCGGGACTGGCCTATTTTTT. Translated, it gives CASSSGTGLFF. This chain connects TRBV7-9 to TRBJ1-1, with D perhaps TRBD1 (5 bases). This CDR3 comprises 11 residues. CDR1 is SEHNR, CDR2 FQNEAQ, per germline (reference sequence).

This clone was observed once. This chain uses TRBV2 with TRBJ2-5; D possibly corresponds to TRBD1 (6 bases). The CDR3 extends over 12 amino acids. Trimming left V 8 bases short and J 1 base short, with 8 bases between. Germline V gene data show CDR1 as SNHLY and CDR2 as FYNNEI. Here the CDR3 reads CASGQIQETQYF. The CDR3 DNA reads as TGTGCCAGCGGACAGATCCAAGAGACCCAGTACTTC.

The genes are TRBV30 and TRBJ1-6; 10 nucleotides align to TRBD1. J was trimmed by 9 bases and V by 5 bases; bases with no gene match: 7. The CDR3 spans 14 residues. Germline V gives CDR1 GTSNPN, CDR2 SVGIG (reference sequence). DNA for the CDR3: TGTGCCTGGGACAGGGGGCGCTTAGGTTCACCCCTCCACTTT. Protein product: CAWDRGRLGSPLHF.

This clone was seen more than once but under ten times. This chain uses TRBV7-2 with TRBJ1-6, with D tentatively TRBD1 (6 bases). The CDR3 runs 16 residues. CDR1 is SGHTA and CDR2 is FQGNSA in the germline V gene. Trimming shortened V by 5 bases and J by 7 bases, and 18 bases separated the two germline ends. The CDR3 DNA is TGTGCCAGCAGCGCCCGGTCGTCCCAGGGGAATTCACCCCTCCACTTT. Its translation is CASSARSSQGNSPLHF.

CDR3 residues: CASSLERTTSGGLGYEQYF. DNA of the CDR3: TGTGCCAGCAGCTTGGAACGGACGACTAGCGGGGGGCTGGGGTACGAGCAGTACTTC. V usage is TRBV5-8 and J usage is TRBJ2-7, with 13 bases aligning to TRBD2. The length of the CDR3 is 19 residues. After removal of 0 bases from V and 4 bases from J, the junction contained 13 bases not matched to a gene. Germline V CDR1 and CDR2: SGHTS, YDEGEE.

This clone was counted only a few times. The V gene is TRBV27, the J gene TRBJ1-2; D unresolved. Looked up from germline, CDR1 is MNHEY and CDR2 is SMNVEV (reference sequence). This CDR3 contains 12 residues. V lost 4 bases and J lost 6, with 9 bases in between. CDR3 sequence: CASSSHRDGYTF. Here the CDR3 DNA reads TGTGCCAGCAGTTCCCATAGAGATGGCTACACCTTC.

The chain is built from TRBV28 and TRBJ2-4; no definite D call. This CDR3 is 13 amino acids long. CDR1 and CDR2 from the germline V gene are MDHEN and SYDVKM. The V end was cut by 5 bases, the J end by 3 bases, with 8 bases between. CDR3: CASSILVKNIQYF. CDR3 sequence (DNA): TGTGCCAGCAGTATATTAGTCAAAAACATTCAGTACTTC.